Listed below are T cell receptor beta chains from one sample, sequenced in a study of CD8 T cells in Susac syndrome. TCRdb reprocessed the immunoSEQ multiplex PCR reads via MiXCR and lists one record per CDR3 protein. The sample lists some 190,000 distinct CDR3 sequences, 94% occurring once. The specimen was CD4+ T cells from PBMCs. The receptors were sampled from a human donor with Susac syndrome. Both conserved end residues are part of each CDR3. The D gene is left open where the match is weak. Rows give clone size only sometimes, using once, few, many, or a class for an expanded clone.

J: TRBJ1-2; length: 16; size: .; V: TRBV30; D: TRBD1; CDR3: CAWSVGTGAPNYGYTF; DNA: TGTGCCTGGAGTGTAGGGACAGGGGCACCCAACTATGGCTACACCTTC
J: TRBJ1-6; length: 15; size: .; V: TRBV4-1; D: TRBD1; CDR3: CASSQVGRGDSPLHF; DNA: TGCGCCAGCAGCCAAGTTGGCAGGGGGGATTCACCCCTCCACTTT
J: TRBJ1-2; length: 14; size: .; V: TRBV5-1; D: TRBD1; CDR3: CASSPGQGADGYTF; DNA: TGCGCCAGCAGTCCGGGACAGGGGGCTGATGGCTACACCTTC
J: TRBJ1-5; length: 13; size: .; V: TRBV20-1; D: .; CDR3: CSAREDIYQPQHF; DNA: TGCAGTGCTAGGGAGGACATCTATCAGCCCCAGCATTTT
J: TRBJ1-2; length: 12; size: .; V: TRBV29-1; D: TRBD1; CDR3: CSGGTDPFGYTF; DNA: TGCAGCGGCGGGACAGATCCTTTTGGCTACACCTTC
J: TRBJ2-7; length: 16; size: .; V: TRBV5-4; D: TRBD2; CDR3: CASSFRLGEGSYEQYF; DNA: TGTGCCAGCAGCTTTCGGCTTGGGGAGGGTTCCTACGAGCAGTACTTC
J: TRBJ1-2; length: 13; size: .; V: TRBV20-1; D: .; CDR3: CSARAEYSGGYTF; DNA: TGCAGTGCTAGAGCCGAGTACTCGGGAGGCTACACCTTC
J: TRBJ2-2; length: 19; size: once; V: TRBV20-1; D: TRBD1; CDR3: CSAKPSGTGGKRNTGELFF; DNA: TGCAGTGCTAAGCCCTCCGGGACAGGGGGAAAGAGGAACACCGGGGAGCTGTTTTTT
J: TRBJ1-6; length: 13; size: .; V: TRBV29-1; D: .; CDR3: CSVEVSAGSPLHF; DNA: TGCAGCGTTGAAGTTTCAGCGGGGTCACCCCTCCACTTT
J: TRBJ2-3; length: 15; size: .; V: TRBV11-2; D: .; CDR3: CASSLGVLSTDTQYF; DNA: TGTGCCAGCAGCTTAGGCGTCCTAAGCACAGATACGCAGTATTTT
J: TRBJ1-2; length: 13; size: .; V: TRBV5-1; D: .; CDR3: CASSLGIDYGYTF; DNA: TGCGCCAGCAGCTTGGGTATCGACTATGGCTACACCTTC
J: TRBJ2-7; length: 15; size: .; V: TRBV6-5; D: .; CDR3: CASSPQESGKYEQYF; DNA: TGTGCCAGCAGTCCCCAAGAATCGGGGAAGTACGAGCAGTACTTC
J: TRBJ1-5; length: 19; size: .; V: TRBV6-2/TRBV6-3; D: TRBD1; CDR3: CASSSLRDRGEVLGQPQHF; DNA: TGTGCCAGCAGCTCCTTAAGGGACAGGGGGGAGGTACTAGGTCAGCCCCAGCATTTT
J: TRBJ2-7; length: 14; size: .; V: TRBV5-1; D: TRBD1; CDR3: CASSVDRGSYEQYF; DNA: TGCGCCAGCAGCGTGGACAGGGGGTCCTACGAGCAGTACTTC
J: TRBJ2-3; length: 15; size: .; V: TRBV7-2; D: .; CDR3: CASSGLRQGTDTQYF; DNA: TGTGCCAGCAGCGGGCTGCGACAAGGCACAGATACGCAGTATTTT
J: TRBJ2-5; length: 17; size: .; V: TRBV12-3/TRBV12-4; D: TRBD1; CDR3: CASSSYMTGAYQETQYF; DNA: TGTGCCAGCAGTTCCTATATGACAGGGGCGTACCAAGAGACCCAGTACTTC
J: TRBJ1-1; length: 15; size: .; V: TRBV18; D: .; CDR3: CASSLGKQGNAEAFF; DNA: TGTGCCAGCTCACTGGGAAAGCAGGGTAACGCTGAAGCTTTCTTT
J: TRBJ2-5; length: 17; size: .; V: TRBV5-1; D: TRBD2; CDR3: CASSSGLAGEIRETQYF; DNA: TGCGCCAGCAGCTCGGGACTAGCGGGGGAGATTCGGGAGACCCAGTACTTC
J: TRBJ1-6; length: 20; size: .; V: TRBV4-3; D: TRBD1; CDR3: CASSQWTGGEGSSYNSPLHF; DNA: TGCGCCAGCAGCCAATGGACAGGGGGCGAGGGGAGCTCCTATAATTCACCCCTCCACTTT
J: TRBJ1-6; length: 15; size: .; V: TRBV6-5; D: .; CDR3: CASSYLGARDSPLHF; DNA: TGTGCCAGCAGTTATTTGGGGGCTCGGGATTCACCCCTCCACTTT
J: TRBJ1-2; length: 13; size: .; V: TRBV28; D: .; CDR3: CASRDPIEFGYTF; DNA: TGTGCCTCCCGGGACCCTATAGAATTTGGCTACACCTTC
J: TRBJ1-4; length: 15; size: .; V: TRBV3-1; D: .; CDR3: CASSQGGTQNEKLFF; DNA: TGTGCCAGCAGCCAAGGGGGGACACAGAATGAAAAACTGTTTTTT
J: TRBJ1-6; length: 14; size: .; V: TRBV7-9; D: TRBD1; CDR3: CASRGTGNGSPLHF; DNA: TGTGCCAGCAGGGGGACAGGGAACGGTTCACCCCTCCACTTT
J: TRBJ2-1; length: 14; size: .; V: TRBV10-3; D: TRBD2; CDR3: CAISGTSGAYEQFF; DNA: TGTGCCATCAGCGGGACTAGCGGGGCCTATGAGCAGTTCTTC
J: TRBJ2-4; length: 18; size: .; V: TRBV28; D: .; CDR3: CASSPRVPGSLAKNIQYF; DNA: TGTGCCAGCAGTCCCCGGGTCCCCGGTTCTTTAGCCAAAAACATTCAGTACTTC
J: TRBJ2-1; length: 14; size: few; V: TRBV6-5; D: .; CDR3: CASRGIGNYNEQFF; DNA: TGTGCCAGCCGGGGGATAGGGAACTACAATGAGCAGTTCTTC
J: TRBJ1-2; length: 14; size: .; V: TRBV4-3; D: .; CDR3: CASSSGLTSNGYTF; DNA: TGCGCCAGCAGCTCTGGCCTAACCTCCAATGGCTACACCTTC
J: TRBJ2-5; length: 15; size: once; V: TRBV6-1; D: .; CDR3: CASSGPLLFQETQYF; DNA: TGTGCCAGCAGTGGTCCTTTACTCTTCCAAGAGACCCAGTACTTC
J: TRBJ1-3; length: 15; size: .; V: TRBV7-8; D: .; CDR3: CASSSGLNSGNTIYF; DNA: TGTGCCAGCAGCTCCGGACTGAACTCTGGAAACACCATATATTTT
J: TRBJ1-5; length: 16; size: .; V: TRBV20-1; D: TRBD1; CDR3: CSARDPRTGGNQPQHF; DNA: TGCAGTGCTAGAGACCCCCGGACAGGGGGCAATCAGCCCCAGCATTTT
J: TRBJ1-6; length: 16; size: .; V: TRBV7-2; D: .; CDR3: CASSLVGGSGNSPLHF; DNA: TGTGCCAGCAGCTTAGTTGGGGGGTCCGGTAATTCACCCCTCCACTTT
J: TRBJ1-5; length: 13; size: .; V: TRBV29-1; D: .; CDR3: CSVVGDSNQPQHF; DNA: TGCAGCGTTGTGGGGGATAGCAATCAGCCCCAGCATTTT
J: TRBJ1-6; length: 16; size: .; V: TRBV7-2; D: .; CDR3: CASHGPGEGRNSPLHF; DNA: TGTGCCAGCCACGGACCCGGGGAGGGGAGAAATTCACCCCTCCACTTT